Below, 17 T cell receptor beta chains from the same sample are listed, as sequenced in a study of blood T cell repertoires in COVID-19. Clones were sequenced by immunoSEQ multiplex PCR, and TCRdb holds only the in-frame ones, with some missing. The sample yields about 14,000 clones, around 80% seen once. Sequencing was carried out using peripheral blood. These receptors came from a woman aged 45 to 65 with active or convalescent COVID-19.

The chain links TRBV3-1 (or the pseudogene TRBV3-2) to TRBJ2-4; possible D gene TRBD1, 6 bases. From germline, CDR1 is LGHDT and CDR2 YNNKEL (reference sequence). Trimming took 0 bases from V and 1 from J, leaving 13 bases between them. The CDR3 runs to 17 residues. The CDR3 sequence is CASSQDMGAGAKNIQYF. The CDR3 DNA reads TGTGCCAGCAGCCAAGATATGGGGGCCGGGGCCAAAAACATTCAGTACTTC.

This clone has only one observation. This chain's CDR3 is CATSDLQQGGQPQHF. The CDR3 region has the DNA TGTGCCACCAGTGATTTGCAACAGGGGGGACAGCCCCAGCATTTT. This chain connects TRBV24-1 to TRBJ1-5, with TRBD1 identical over 8 bases. CDR1 is KGHDR and CDR2 is SFDVKD in the germline V gene. The CDR3 runs 15 residues. With 0 bases clipped from V and 7 bases from J, the junction kept 4 bases outside the gene matches.

The chain recombines TRBV10-3 with TRBJ2-7; D call uncertain. From germline, CDR1 is ENHRY and CDR2 SYGVKD. V gave up 2 bases and J gave up 3 bases, with 8 bases separating them. This CDR3 contains 13 residues. The CDR3 DNA reads as TGTGCCATCAGTGAGGCCGGTGACTACGAGCAGTACTTC. Amino acid sequence: CAISEAGDYEQYF.

This sequence joins TRBV6-1 and TRBJ1-5, with 7 nucleotides matching TRBD1. CDR1 is MNHNS, CDR2 SASEGT, per germline. Trimming at V came to 0 bases and at J to 2 bases, leaving 10 bases not matched to a gene. The CDR3 spans 18 residues. The CDR3 is CASSEALLTGKGNQPQHF. For the CDR3, the DNA is TGTGCCAGCAGTGAAGCGCTTCTGACAGGGAAAGGCAATCAGCCCCAGCATTTT.

V and J are TRBV9 and TRBJ1-6; D remains ambiguous. This CDR3 is built from 15 residues. Per germline, CDR1 SGDLS and CDR2 YYNGEE. Trimming pared 2 bases from V and 0 bases from J, leaving 6 bases between. The CDR3 reads CASSVHSSYNSPLHF. The DNA of the CDR3 is TGTGCCAGCAGCGTCCATAGCTCCTATAATTCACCCCTCCACTTT.

This chain links TRBV4-1 with TRBJ2-1, with 11 bases that match TRBD2. The CDR3 loop spans 17 amino acids. The trim removed 4 bases at V and 0 bases at J, leaving 5 bases unmatched. Germline lookup yields CDR1 MGHRA and CDR2 YSYEKL. CDR3 loop: CASSRGLAVRSYNEQFF. The DNA of the CDR3 is TGCGCCAGCAGCCGGGGACTAGCGGTACGCTCCTACAATGAGCAGTTCTTC.

This clone was found once. The V call is TRBV29-1, the J call TRBJ2-5; D is perhaps TRBD1 (6 bases). V was cut by 1 base and J by 9 bases, with 12 bases left in between. The germline V gene encodes CDR1 SQVTM and CDR2 ANQGSEA. The length of the CDR3 is 12 residues. CDR3 nucleotide sequence: TGCAGCGTTGAAGGAACACAGGGCCCCCAGTACTTC. It specifies CSVEGTQGPQYF. Looking up the rest from reference TRBV29-1 and TRBJ2-5 gives the full variable domain: SAVISQKPSRDICQRGTSLTIQCQVDSQVTMMFWYRQQPGQSLTLIATANQGSEATYESGFVIDKFPISRPNLTFSTLTVSNMSPEDSSIYLCSVEGTQGPQYFGPGTRLLVL.

The J gene is TRBJ2-3, the V gene TRBV5-1, with TRBD1 matching 8 bases. The junction had 9 bases not matched to a gene; V was cut back by 6 bases and J by 0 bases. The CDR3 contains 16 residues. Germline V lookup: CDR1 SGHRS, CDR2 YFSETQ. CDR3 nucleotide sequence: TGCGCCAGCAACTTTGGGACAGGTCCTAGCACAGATACGCAGTATTTT. This gives the protein CASNFGTGPSTDTQYF.

The V and J genes are TRBV14 and TRBJ2-1, with 7 positions matching TRBD2. Germline V gene lookup returns CDR1 SGHDN and CDR2 FVKESK. V lost 7 bases, J lost 0 bases, and 9 bases stayed unmatched. This CDR3 region has 16 residues. The CDR3, as DNA: TGTGCCAGCATGTCCAATAGCGGGTTCTCCTACAATGAGCAGTTCTTC. It specifies CASMSNSGFSYNEQFF.

The V gene is TRBV5-4, the J gene TRBJ2-2; D call uncertain. The CDR3 loop spans 15 amino acids. Trimming shortened V by 1 base and J by 1 base, and 8 bases separated the two germline ends. Germline CDR1 SGHNT, CDR2 YYREEE (reference sequence). Written as DNA, the CDR3 is TGTGCCAGCAGCTTGATTAGCCTGAACACCGGGGAGCTGTTTTTT. It is translated as CASSLISLNTGELFF. Combining the CDR3 with reference TRBV5-4 and TRBJ2-2 gives the whole variable domain ETGVTQSPTHLIKTRGQQVTLRCSSQSGHNTVSWYQQALGQGPQFIFQYYREEENGRGNFPPRFSGLQFPNYSSELNVNALELDDSALYLCASSLISLNTGELFFGEGSRLTVL.

The chain has TRBV15 and TRBJ2-1; 12 bases are shared with TRBD2. Germline CDR1 LNHNV, CDR2 YYDKDF (reference sequence). The CDR3 consists of 15 residues. The junction had 4 bases not matched to a gene; V was cut back by 5 bases and J by 5 bases. This CDR3 reads CATSEGLAGNNEQFF. The CDR3 nucleotides read TGTGCCACCAGCGAGGGACTAGCGGGCAACAATGAGCAGTTCTTC.

The chain joins TRBV9 to TRBJ2-7; 9 nucleotides agree with TRBD1. Looked up from germline, CDR1 is SGDLS and CDR2 is YYNGEE. The CDR3 totals 16 residues. V dropped 4 bases and J dropped 1; count of bases not matched to a gene: 9. The CDR3 DNA sequence: TGTGCCAGCAGCCCAGGGGGACAGGGCGTTTCCTACGAGCAGTACTTC. This sequence encodes CASSPGGQGVSYEQYF. The full variable domain, with the rest looked up from reference TRBV9 and TRBJ2-7, is DSGVTQTPKHLITATGQRVTLRCSPRSGDLSVYWYQQSLDQGLQFLIQYYNGEERAKGNILERFSAQQFPDLHSELNLSSLELGDSALYFCASSPGGQGVSYEQYFGPGTRLTVT.

This clone was counted once. CDR3 nucleotides: TGTGCCAGCAGCTTAACGCAAGCGAATGAAAAACTGTTTTTT. It specifies CASSLTQANEKLFF. This sequence joins TRBV7-9 and TRBJ1-4; D is ambiguous. Trimming cost V 2 bases and J 5 bases, with 9 bases left between them. The germline gives CDR1 SEHNR, CDR2 FQNEAQ (reference sequence). CDR3 length: 14 residues.

V is TRBV10-3 and J is TRBJ2-7; D may be TRBD1 (6 bases). Looked up from germline, CDR1 is ENHRY and CDR2 is SYGVKD. The V and J ends lost 6 bases and 2 bases respectively, with 8 bases between them. CDR3 length equals 12 residues. The CDR3 protein is CAIRGQTYEQYF. In DNA, the CDR3 is TGTGCCATCAGAGGACAGACCTACGAGCAGTACTTC.

The V gene is TRBV4-2, the J gene TRBJ2-3; D uncertain. CDR1 is LGHNA and CDR2 is YNFKEQ in the germline V gene. The CDR3 runs 16 residues. The V end was cut by 0 bases, the J end by 1 base, with 11 bases between. The CDR3 coding sequence is TGTGCCAGCAGCCAAGAAAATTCCTTTGGCACAGATACGCAGTATTTT. Translating gives CASSQENSFGTDTQYF.

The rearrangement links TRBV27 to TRBJ2-1; 9 bases line up with TRBD2. This CDR3 region has 16 residues. The germline gives CDR1 MNHEY, CDR2 SMNVEV (reference sequence). The ends lost 5 bases at V and 4 bases at J; junction bases unmatched: 9. The CDR3 DNA reads TGTGCCAGCAGTCCAACCCCGGGACTAGCTTACAATGAGCAGTTCTTC. Translated: CASSPTPGLAYNEQFF.

The gene calls are TRBV27 and TRBJ2-5; D is unclear. The CDR3 length is 16 residues. V was cut by 5 bases and J by 0 bases, with 16 bases left in between. Germline V gives CDR1 MNHEY, CDR2 SMNVEV (reference sequence). CDR3 DNA sequence: TGTGCCAGCAGTCAATACTACCCCATGTACCAAGAGACCCAGTACTTC. This encodes CASSQYYPMYQETQYF.